Below are 30 T cell receptor beta chains sequenced from a single sample in a study of blood T cell repertoires in COVID-19. TCRdb's table, derived via immunoSEQ multiplex PCR, lists solely in-frame clones and lacks some. This sample yields roughly 110,000 clones, of which about 80% are seen a single time; 14% belongs to the top ten. Material: peripheral blood. These receptors were obtained from a woman aged 55-69 years with acute or convalescent COVID-19.

The gene calls are TRBV4-1 and TRBJ2-2, with D uncertain. V was pared by 0 bases and J by 6 bases, with 5 bases between. The germline gives CDR1 MGHRA, CDR2 YSYEKL. The CDR3 extends over 13 amino acids. The CDR3 spells CASSQDLSGELFF. DNA of the CDR3: TGCGCCAGCAGCCAAGATCTTTCCGGGGAGCTGTTTTTT.

The count of this clone is one. The chain uses TRBV21-1 and TRBJ1-4; the table's D call, TRBD1, was not checked against the DNA. TRBV21-1 is annotated as a pseudogene. The CDR3 is made up of 13 amino acids. The DNA for the CDR3 is TGTGCCAGCCGGGACAGGGCGAATGAAAAACTGTTTTTT. This sequence encodes CASRDRANEKLFF.

The chain joins TRBV6-6 to TRBJ2-1, with D uncertain. CDR1 is MNHNY, CDR2 SVGAGI, per germline (reference sequence). Trimming shortened V by 6 bases and J by 8 bases, and 20 bases separated the two germline ends. The CDR3 covers 15 residues. The CDR3 here is CASSKTSHVLYEQFF. The CDR3 DNA is TGTGCCAGCAGCAAGACTTCTCACGTTTTGTATGAGCAGTTCTTC.

V usage is TRBV27 and J usage is TRBJ1-5; D is possibly TRBD1 (5 bases). The CDR3 has 15 amino acids. Germline CDR1 is MNHEY and CDR2 is SMNVEV (reference sequence). The germline V and J ends were trimmed by 1 base and 6 bases, with 13 bases remaining between them. The CDR3 loop is CASSLWGRGGQPQHF. The CDR3, as DNA: TGTGCCAGCAGTTTATGGGGCCGCGGGGGTCAGCCCCAGCATTTT.

The chain couples TRBV27 to TRBJ2-1; 10 positions match TRBD2. Trimming took 9 bases from V and 4 from J; bases not matched to a gene: 12. This CDR3 has 16 amino acids. Germline lookup yields CDR1 MNHEY and CDR2 SMNVEV (reference sequence). CDR3 sequence (DNA): TGTGCCAGTTACCTCAGCGGGGGGGCCCCGTACAATGAGCAGTTCTTC. Protein sequence: CASYLSGGAPYNEQFF.

This chain connects TRBV7-8 to TRBJ1-4, with 7 bases fitting TRBD1. The CDR3 has 15 amino acids. From germline, CDR1 is SGHVS and CDR2 FQNEAQ. Trimming removed 3 bases from V and 7 bases from J; junction bases left unmatched: 8. CDR3 bases: TGTGCCAGCAGCTTCGACAGGGTCTGGGGTGAAAAACTGTTTTTT. Translated: CASSFDRVWGEKLFF.

The CDR3 reads CASSLAPLAGGVEQYF. The CDR3, as DNA: TGTGCCAGCAGCTTAGCGCCCCTAGCGGGAGGGGTCGAGCAGTACTTC. This sequence joins TRBV7-8 and TRBJ2-7; 12 nucleotides line up with TRBD2. V lost 0 bases to trimming and J lost 6 bases; unmatched junction nucleotides: 6. CDR3 length: 16 residues. CDR1 and CDR2 from the germline V gene are SGHVS and FQNEAQ.

The rearrangement links TRBV4-2 to TRBJ2-7, with 7 bases matching TRBD2. The CDR3 has 13 residues. Trimming at V came to 5 bases and at J to 2 bases, leaving 3 bases not matched to a gene. The germline CDR1 and CDR2 sequences are LGHNA and YNFKEQ. CDR3 sequence: CASSVGLAYEQYF. In DNA form, the CDR3 reads TGTGCCAGCAGCGTAGGACTAGCCTACGAGCAGTACTTC.

The chain combines TRBV29-1 with TRBJ1-1; TRBD1 is a possible D gene (5 bases). Germline CDR1 reads SQVTM; CDR2 reads ANQGSEA. V lost 3 bases and J lost 8, with 19 bases in between. The CDR3 spans 14 residues. The CDR3 DNA sequence: TGCAGCGTTGATAGTCCCCAGGGAGGGATAGAAGCTTTCTTT. It translates to CSVDSPQGGIEAFF.

In its sample, this clone was seen once. Compared with germline, one end of the junction differs, possibly owing to a read error. V and J are TRBV10-1 and TRBJ2-3, with D hard to call. The CDR3 covers 15 residues. Germline V gene lookup returns CDR1 WNHNN and CDR2 SYGVQD (reference sequence). Here the CDR3 DNA reads TGCGCCACCAGTCCCGAGCTAGTGGGCACAGATACGCAGTATTTT. Protein sequence: CATSPELVGTDTQYF.

This chain connects TRBV10-3 to TRBJ1-1; D gene uncertain. This CDR3 is 13 amino acids long. Germline CDR1 ENHRY, CDR2 SYGVKD. Trimming left V 6 bases short and J 3 bases short, with 11 bases between. Here the CDR3 DNA reads TGTGCCATCAGAGACCGCGGGGACACTGAAGCTTTCTTT. Its protein is CAIRDRGDTEAFF.

This clone was observed a handful of times. The V call is TRBV28, the J call TRBJ2-7, with D unclear. The CDR3 length is 11 residues. The ends were cut back, 1 base at V and 4 bases at J, with 2 bases in the middle. The germline V gene encodes CDR1 MDHEN and CDR2 SYDVKM. The CDR3 sequence: CASSLLYEQYF. The DNA of the CDR3 is TGTGCCAGCAGTTTATTATACGAGCAGTACTTC.

The chain uses TRBV28 and TRBJ2-4, with 7 bases identical to TRBD1. V was pared by 5 bases and J by 3 bases, with 10 bases of the junction left unmatched. This CDR3 is 16 amino acids long. Germline CDR1 MDHEN, CDR2 SYDVKM. CDR3 DNA: TGTGCCAGCAGTCCCGGGACAGCCCGGGGCAAAAACATTCAGTACTTC. Translating gives CASSPGTARGKNIQYF.

The chain is built from TRBV3-1 (or the pseudogene TRBV3-2) and TRBJ2-3, with 8 bases that match TRBD2. CDR1 is LGHDT, CDR2 YNNKEL, per germline (reference sequence). The trim removed 0 bases at V and 2 bases at J, leaving 4 bases unmatched. This CDR3 is built from 16 residues. The CDR3 DNA reads TGTGCCAGCAGCCAAGACGTAGCGGGGAACACAGATACGCAGTATTTT. Translating gives CASSQDVAGNTDTQYF.

The gene calls are TRBV28 and TRBJ1-2; 8 nucleotides line up with TRBD1. Germline values: CDR1 MDHEN, CDR2 SYDVKM. This CDR3 is built from 14 residues. With 4 bases clipped from V and 7 bases from J, the junction kept 8 bases outside the gene matches. The CDR3 bases are TGTGCCAGCAGTTCTCAGGACAGGGACCGTGGCTACACCTTC. The encoded protein is CASSSQDRDRGYTF.

The V call is TRBV28, the J call TRBJ2-3; 7 nucleotides align to TRBD1. The germline V gene encodes CDR1 MDHEN and CDR2 SYDVKM. The CDR3 consists of 15 residues. Trimming at V came to 6 bases and at J to 5 bases, leaving 11 bases not matched to a gene. CDR3 DNA: TGTGCCAGCAGGTCGGGGACAGCGGCGAAAGATACGCAGTATTTT. This encodes CASRSGTAAKDTQYF.

This chain links TRBV7-7 with TRBJ2-2, with D possibly TRBD2 on 7 matching bases. The CDR3 has 17 residues. Germline-derived CDR1 and CDR2 are SSHAT and FNYEAQ (reference sequence). Trimming removed 5 bases from V and 1 base from J, with 17 bases in between. The CDR3 DNA is TGTGCCAGCAGCCCGAGGGGGGGCGCGGGGAACACCGGGGAGCTGTTTTTT. It encodes CASSPRGGAGNTGELFF.

The V call is TRBV6-7, the J call TRBJ1-2, with 7 bases identical to TRBD1. TRBV6-7 is given ORF status, its function remaining uncertain. V shed 2 bases and J 1 base; nucleotides not matched to a gene: 13. The CDR3 spans 18 residues. CDR3 amino acids: CASSYTPGQKACNYGYTF. CDR3 nucleotide sequence: TGTGCCAGCAGTTACACCCCGGGACAGAAAGCCTGTAACTATGGCTACACCTTC.

The chain joins TRBV18 to TRBJ2-1; TRBD2 aligns across 11 bases. The CDR3 covers 16 residues. J was trimmed by 7 bases and V by 3 bases; bases with no gene match: 8. Germline V gene sequence: CDR1 KGHSH, CDR2 LQKENI. In DNA, the CDR3 is TGTGCCAGCTCACCCCAGACTAGCGGGATGGGTAATGAGCAGTTCTTC. Encoded protein: CASSPQTSGMGNEQFF.

This chain links TRBV2 with TRBJ1-1, with D uncertain. V was cut by 4 bases and J by 7 bases, with 7 bases left in between. The germline V gene encodes CDR1 SNHLY and CDR2 FYNNEI. The CDR3 length is 11 residues. The CDR3 loop is CASSATVEAFF. The CDR3 coding sequence is TGTGCCAGCAGTGCTACGGTTGAAGCTTTCTTT.

This rearrangement joins TRBV5-1 to TRBJ2-7, with TRBD2 matching over 12 bases. Germline CDR1 is SGHRS and CDR2 is YFSETQ. The ends lost 0 bases at V and 2 bases at J; junction bases unmatched: 6. The CDR3 consists of 17 residues. The CDR3, as DNA: TGCGCCAGCAGCTTGGTGGCTAGCGGGAGGGCCCCCTACGAGCAGTACTTC. Translated, it gives CASSLVASGRAPYEQYF.

This clone occurred once. The chain has TRBV27 and TRBJ2-6; 9 nucleotides align to TRBD1. This CDR3 is built from 18 residues. Unmatched junction bases numbered 9, after V lost 6 bases and J lost 0 bases. Per the germline V gene, CDR1 is MNHEY and CDR2 is SMNVEV (reference sequence). CDR3 nucleotide sequence: TGTGCCAGCAGCCCCCAGGGGACAGGGCTCTCTGGGGCCAACGTCCTGACTTTC. Amino acids: CASSPQGTGLSGANVLTF.

This clone was detected only once. The chain recombines TRBV3-1 (or the pseudogene TRBV3-2) with TRBJ1-6, with D tentatively TRBD1 (6 bases). Trimming removed 4 bases at V and 9 bases at J, with 22 bases between. Germline CDR1 is LGHDT and CDR2 is YNNKEL (reference sequence). The CDR3 consists of 17 residues. Here the CDR3 reads CASSPSFRQALGSPLHF. The CDR3 DNA is TGTGCCAGCAGCCCTAGCTTCCGACAGGCCTTGGGTTCACCCCTCCACTTT.

This clone was detected a few times. This chain joins TRBV19 and TRBJ2-7, with 8 nucleotides matching TRBD2. The CDR3 length is 15 residues. Looked up from germline, CDR1 is LNHDA and CDR2 is SQIVND (reference sequence). V shed 1 base and J 1 base; nucleotides not matched to a gene: 3. In nucleotides, the CDR3 is TGTGCCAGTAGTATAGGTCTAGCGGGTTCCTACGAGCAGTACTTC. This sequence encodes CASSIGLAGSYEQYF.

This chain links TRBV5-1 with TRBJ2-1; 7 bases align to TRBD2. V dropped 5 bases and J dropped 4; count of bases not matched to a gene: 6. In germline, CDR1 is SGHRS, CDR2 YFSETQ. This CDR3 is built from 14 residues. CDR3 region: CASRISGFYNEQFF. CDR3 coding DNA: TGCGCCAGCAGGATTAGCGGGTTTTACAATGAGCAGTTCTTC.

The chain combines TRBV29-1 with TRBJ1-1; D uncertain. Trimming removed 8 bases at V and 1 base at J, with 11 bases between. This CDR3 region has 12 residues. The germline CDR1 and CDR2 sequences are SQVTM and ANQGSEA. In DNA, the CDR3 is TGCAGCATCTCATCAGGGAACACTGAAGCTTTCTTT. This codes for CSISSGNTEAFF. Together with reference TRBV29-1 and TRBJ1-1, the CDR3 gives the full variable domain: SAVISQKPSRDICQRGTSLTIQCQVDSQVTMMFWYRQQPGQSLTLIATANQGSEATYESGFVIDKFPISRPNLTFSTLTVSNMSPEDSSIYLCSISSGNTEAFFGQGTRLTVV.

The J gene is TRBJ1-3, the V gene TRBV10-1; D is unresolved. V was cut by 8 bases and J by 2 bases, with 16 bases left in between. CDR1 is WNHNN, CDR2 SYGVQD, per germline (reference sequence). CDR3 size: 15 residues. CDR3 residues: CASLDEPVTGNTIYF. CDR3 bases: TGCGCCAGCCTAGACGAACCGGTTACTGGAAACACCATATATTTT.

This clone came up a few times. This chain links TRBV6-6 with TRBJ1-5; no reliable D call. The CDR3 is 14 amino acids. Germline values: CDR1 MNHNY, CDR2 SVGAGI (reference sequence). Trimming shortened V by 5 bases and J by 0 bases, and 8 bases separated the two germline ends. CDR3 region: CASSRRASNQPQHF. In nucleotides, the CDR3 is TGTGCCAGCAGTCGGCGGGCTAGCAATCAGCCCCAGCATTTT.

V is TRBV3-1 (or the pseudogene TRBV3-2) and J is TRBJ1-4; D is possibly TRBD1 (5 bases). The CDR3 length is 14 residues. The V and J ends lost 4 bases and 2 bases respectively, with 8 bases between them. The germline V gene encodes CDR1 LGHDT and CDR2 YNNKEL (reference sequence). The CDR3 coding sequence is TGTGCCAGCAGCCTGACAGACACTAATGAAAAACTGTTTTTT. It encodes CASSLTDTNEKLFF.

This sequence joins TRBV21-1 and TRBJ1-2; the table calls TRBD1, which could not be checked here. TRBV21-1 is assigned pseudogene status. The CDR3 runs 19 residues. The chain's CDR3 is CASSVSPGQGLLANYGYTF. The CDR3 nucleotides read TGTGCCAGCAGCGTCTCGCCGGGACAGGGTCTCTTAGCTAACTATGGCTACACCTTC.